A selection of T cell receptor beta chains follows, all from one sample in a study of T cells in localized non-small cell lung cancer. Sequencing was performed with immunoSEQ multiplex PCR; in TCRdb, only in-frame clones are kept and a portion is missing. Of approximately 28,000 clones in the sample, around 81% were seen once. The sequencing used peripheral blood mononuclear cells, collected before any cancer treatment. The receptors were gathered from a man aged 35 to 69 with stage III lung adenocarcinoma. Each CDR3 is given with its conserved first and last residue. A D gene is named only where the DNA matches it firmly. Clone sizes are given selectively: once, few, many, or a class where the clone is expanded.

D,V,J,size,CDR3,DNA
NA,TRBV28,TRBJ1-2,NA,CASSLFPRLLGAF,TGTGCCAGCAGTTTATTCCCACGTCTGTTGGGGGCCTTC
NA,TRBV6-1,TRBJ1-3,NA,CASSEGSLNTIYF,TGTGCCAGCAGTGAGGGATCGTTGAACACCATATATTTT
NA,TRBV7-9,TRBJ1-3,NA,CASSLVGASGNTIYF,TGTGCCAGCAGCTTAGTAGGGGCCAGTGGAAACACCATATATTTT
TRBD2,TRBV19,TRBJ2-2,NA,CASRDSGRAWTGELFF,TGTGCCAGTAGAGATAGCGGGAGGGCCTGGACCGGGGAGCTGTTTTTT
TRBD1,TRBV7-9,TRBJ1-2,NA,CASSLGGTGSLGYTF,TGTGCCAGCAGCTTAGGAGGGACAGGGTCTCTCGGCTACACCTTC
TRBD2,TRBV7-9,TRBJ2-7,NA,CASSPQGLAGGPEEQYF,TGTGCCAGCAGCCCCCAAGGACTAGCGGGAGGGCCTGAAGAGCAGTACTTC
NA,TRBV21-1,TRBJ2-7,NA,CASSKAEGPSYEQYF,TGTGCCAGCAGCAAAGCGGAGGGACCCTCCTACGAGCAGTACTTC
TRBD2,TRBV10-3,TRBJ2-7,NA,CASRGGRGAYEQYF,TGTGCCTCCCGGGGGGGCAGGGGCGCCTACGAGCAGTACTTC
NA,TRBV19,TRBJ2-1,NA,CASSALRDSGSYNEQFF,TGTGCCAGTAGTGCCCTCAGGGACTCGGGGTCCTACAATGAGCAGTTCTTC
NA,TRBV2,TRBJ2-5,NA,CASSATHGQETQYF,TGTGCCAGCAGCGCAACTCACGGACAAGAGACCCAGTACTTC
TRBD2,TRBV27,TRBJ2-1,few,CASSFSGSGAYNEQFF,TGTGCCAGCAGTTTTAGCGGGAGTGGTGCCTACAATGAGCAGTTCTTC
NA,TRBV19,TRBJ1-1,NA,CASSRGQLEAFF,TGTGCCAGTAGTAGGGGGCAGCTTGAAGCTTTCTTT
NA,TRBV5-5,TRBJ2-4,NA,CASSLGGQRNDIQYF,TGTGCCAGCAGCTTAGGGGGGCAAAGGAACGACATTCAGTACTTC
NA,TRBV7-6,TRBJ2-2,NA,CASSLGPAGNTGELFF,TGTGCCAGCAGCTTAGGTCCGGCAGGGAACACCGGGGAGCTGTTTTTT
TRBD2,TRBV2,TRBJ2-3,NA,CASKAGNTDTQYF,TGTGCCAGCAAAGCGGGAAACACAGATACGCAGTATTTT
NA,TRBV15,TRBJ1-4,NA,CATSRGGGGEKLFF,TGTGCCACCAGCAGAGGGGGCGGTGGTGAAAAACTGTTTTTT
NA,TRBV6-5,TRBJ2-1,NA,CASSYVGSYNEQFF,TGTGCCAGCAGTTACGTTGGCTCCTACAATGAGCAGTTCTTC
TRBD2,TRBV19,TRBJ2-1,NA,CASSIELVGGNEQFF,TGTGCCAGTAGTATAGAACTCGTGGGGGGGAATGAGCAGTTCTTC
NA,TRBV6-5,TRBJ1-6,NA,CASTYTGSDSPLHF,TGTGCCAGCACTTATACAGGGAGCGATTCACCCCTCCACTTT
NA,TRBV2,TRBJ2-2,once,CASSFPNTGELFF,TGTGCCAGCAGTTTCCCGAACACCGGGGAGCTGTTTTTT
TRBD1,TRBV7-7,TRBJ1-1,NA,CASSFHRGANTEAFF,TGTGCTAGCAGCTTTCACAGGGGGGCGAACACTGAAGCTTTCTTT
NA,TRBV19,TRBJ2-3,NA,CASKVAGGGIGTQYF,TGTGCCAGTAAGGTCGCGGGCGGAGGGATAGGTACGCAGTATTTT
NA,TRBV6-5,TRBJ1-1,NA,CASSYRGSGFTEAFF,TGTGCCAGCAGTTACAGGGGGTCAGGGTTCACTGAAGCTTTCTTT
TRBD2,TRBV11-2,TRBJ2-7,NA,CASSPDSGRAYEQYF,TGTGCCAGCAGCCCTGATAGCGGGAGGGCCTACGAGCAGTACTTC
NA,TRBV6-1,TRBJ1-2,NA,CASSLEANYGYTF,TGTGCCAGCAGTTTAGAAGCTAACTATGGCTACACCTTC
TRBD1,TRBV5-1,TRBJ1-1,NA,CASSRQGQNTEAFF,TGCGCCAGCAGCAGACAGGGCCAGAACACTGAAGCTTTCTTT
TRBD2,TRBV28,TRBJ2-2,NA,CASTPGGDVVELFF,TGTGCCAGCACCCCGGGGGGGGACGTCGTGGAGCTGTTTTTT
TRBD2,TRBV28,TRBJ2-7,NA,CASSLAGLDEQYF,TGTGCCAGCAGCCTAGCGGGATTAGACGAGCAGTACTTC
TRBD2,TRBV5-4,TRBJ2-5,NA,CASSPGLAGGNQETQYF,TGTGCCAGCAGCCCGGGACTAGCGGGGGGGAACCAAGAGACCCAGTACTTC
TRBD1,TRBV28,TRBJ2-7,NA,CASCRGHYEQYF,TGTGCCAGCTGCAGGGGGCACTACGAGCAGTACTTC
NA,TRBV6-4,TRBJ2-2,NA,CASSDSDTGELFF,TGTGCCAGCAGTGACTCGGACACCGGGGAGCTGTTTTTT
TRBD1,TRBV6-1,TRBJ1-5,NA,CASSELKDRGNQPQHF,TGTGCCAGCAGTGAACTTAAGGACAGGGGGAATCAGCCCCAGCATTTT
TRBD1,TRBV25-1,TRBJ1-6,NA,CASSHRGGNSPLHF,TGTGCCAGCAGCCACAGGGGAGGGAATTCACCCCTCCACTTT
NA,TRBV28,TRBJ2-1,NA,CASSRQSGTLFFNEQFF,TGTGCCAGCAGTCGACAGTCCGGGACGCTTTTCTTCAATGAGCAGTTCTTC
TRBD2,TRBV5-6,TRBJ2-1,NA,CASSHFSGRRGGGEQFF,TGTGCCAGCAGCCATTTTTCAGGGAGGCGCGGGGGTGGTGAGCAGTTCTTC
TRBD1,TRBV7-7,TRBJ2-1,NA,CASSLQDRGEQFF,TGTGCTAGCAGCTTACAGGACAGGGGAGAGCAGTTCTTC
TRBD2,TRBV7-9,TRBJ2-2,NA,CASSGGLANTGELFF,TGTGCCAGCAGCGGGGGACTAGCGAACACCGGGGAGCTGTTTTTT
NA,TRBV5-1,TRBJ2-2,NA,CASSSGTGITGELFF,TGCGCCAGCAGCTCGGGAACAGGGATTACCGGGGAGCTGTTTTTT
NA,TRBV19,TRBJ2-3,NA,CASSSQGPSSTDTQYF,TGTGCCAGTAGTAGTCAGGGGCCATCTAGCACAGATACGCAGTATTTT
NA,TRBV27,TRBJ2-5,once,CASSTRVRETQYF,TGTGCCAGCAGTACCAGGGTGCGGGAGACCCAGTACTTC
NA,TRBV18,TRBJ2-3,NA,CASSPRDTQYF,TGTGCCAGCTCACCAAGAGATACGCAGTATTTT
TRBD1,TRBV29-1,TRBJ1-1,NA,CSVDRGGRAFF,TGCAGCGTTGACAGGGGGGGAAGAGCTTTCTTT
NA,TRBV18,TRBJ1-2,NA,CASSPNREGYGYTF,TGTGCCAGCTCACCCAACAGGGAGGGCTATGGCTACACCTTC
NA,TRBV2,TRBJ2-2,NA,CASIRGLHTGELFF,TGTGCCAGCATCCGGGGTTTGCACACCGGGGAGCTGTTTTTT
NA,TRBV5-4,TRBJ2-3,once,CASRSDINTQYF,TGTGCCAGCAGAAGCGATATTAATACGCAGTATTTT
NA,TRBV13,TRBJ2-5,NA,CASSPTGNLGEQYF,TGTGCCAGCAGCCCCACAGGGAACCTGGGAGAGCAGTACTTC
NA,TRBV5-1,TRBJ1-6,NA,CASSLGRGRSPLHF,TGCGCCAGCAGCTTGGGACGGGGAAGATCACCCCTCCACTTT
NA,TRBV10-3,TRBJ1-4,few,CAISESSNEKLFF,TGTGCCATCAGTGAGTCGAGTAATGAAAAACTGTTTTTT
NA,TRBV10-3,TRBJ1-3,NA,CAISGNRDYSGNTIYF,TGTGCCATCAGCGGCAACAGGGACTACTCTGGAAACACCATATATTTT
TRBD1,TRBV2,TRBJ2-5,once,CAGGQVEETQYF,TGTGCCGGAGGACAGGTCGAAGAGACCCAGTACTTC
NA,TRBV4-2,TRBJ1-6,once,CASSQERRVSPLHF,TGTGCCAGCAGCCAAGAGAGGAGGGTATCACCCCTCCACTTT
NA,TRBV6-1,TRBJ2-3,NA,CASRAGGGTDTQYF,TGTGCCAGCAGAGCAGGGGGAGGAACAGATACGCAGTATTTT
NA,TRBV5-1,TRBJ2-3,NA,CASSSTSFLTDTQYF,TGCGCCAGCAGCAGTACTAGCTTCCTCACAGATACGCAGTATTTT
TRBD1,TRBV29-1,TRBJ1-4,NA,CSVGGTGDEKLFF,TGCAGCGTTGGAGGGACAGGGGATGAAAAACTGTTTTTT
TRBD1,TRBV5-4,TRBJ2-1,NA,CASSLPGQGAREQFF,TGTGCCAGCAGCTTGCCCGGACAGGGGGCGAGGGAGCAGTTCTTC